This T cell receptor beta chain was identified in a study of blood T cell repertoires in COVID-19. Study summary: COVID-19 samples from acute and convalescent phases originated in the United States, Italy and Spain. Sample material is recorded as cDNA or gDNA derived from T cells, B-cell-depleted T cells, or PBMCs.

The V and J ends lost 4 bases and 5 bases respectively, with 15 bases between them. CDR1 and CDR2 from the germline V gene are SGHTA and FQGNSA. The CDR3 covers 15 residues. Profiling relied on immunoSEQ multiplex PCR, and the TCRdb table lists in-frame clones only, not all of them. Here the sample spans about 71,000 clones, approximately 85% being singletons. The chain couples TRBV7-2 to TRBJ1-5; D gene ambiguous. Sequencing was carried out using peripheral blood. The TCR was taken from an older man with acute or convalescent COVID-19. The CDR3 loop is CASSSARIRDQPQHF. The CDR3 nucleotides are TGTGCCAGCAGCTCCGCCCGAATAAGAGATCAGCCCCAGCATTTT. The full variable domain, its missing parts supplied by reference TRBV7-2 and TRBJ1-5, is GAGVSQSPSNKVTEKGKDVELRCDPISGHTALYWYRQSLGQGLEFLIYFQGNSAPDKSGLPSDRFSAERTGGSVSTLTIQRTQQEDSAVYLCASSSARIRDQPQHFGDGTRLSIL.